This TCR beta chain was found in a study of regulatory T cells. Study conclusions and caveats: In CD3G-deficient patients, conventional CD4+ T cells were enriched for hydrophobic CDR3 residues at positions 6 and 7.

Primers: 52 TRBV forward and 13 TRBJ reverse. Data came from immunoSEQ multiplex PCR; TCRdb stores just in-frame clones and leaves some out. The profile shows some 30,000 clones, 93% of them singletons. CDR3 length: 15 amino acids. Germline V CDR1 and CDR2: MDHEN, SYDVKM. V lost 6 bases to trimming and J lost 1 base; unmatched junction nucleotides: 7. This clone was seen a single time. Its antigen is not identified. The chain combines TRBV28 with TRBJ2-7, with 9 bases identical to TRBD1. Sequencing used conventional CD4+ T cells sorted from blood. The sequence derives from a child between 2 and 9 years old with CD3G deficiency. The CDR3 DNA reads TGTGCCAGCAGGCGCATGGGACAGGGTTCCTACGAGCAGTACTTC. Protein: CASRRMGQGSYEQYF. Full variable domain (remainder filled in from reference TRBV28 and TRBJ2-7): DVKVTQSSRYLVKRTGEKVFLECVQDMDHENMFWYRQDPGLGLRLIYFSYDVKMKEKGDIPEGYSVSREKKERFSLILESASTNQTSMYLCASRRMGQGSYEQYFGPGTRLTVT.